Below, 3 T cell receptor beta chains from the same sample are listed, as sequenced in a study of cytomegalovirus exposure and HLA in healthy donors. PCR primers comprised 60 Vbeta and 13 Jbeta primers. Profiling relied on immunoSEQ multiplex PCR, and the TCRdb table lists in-frame clones only, not all of them. The data contain around 91,000 clones, about 73% of them singletons. Source material: PBMCs. These receptor sequences come from a woman aged 40 to 50 in good health and CMV-seropositive.

This chain links TRBV19 with TRBJ2-2, with D possibly being TRBD2 (5 bases). CDR1 LNHDA and CDR2 SQIVND come from the germline V gene (reference sequence). Trimming took off 1 base at V and 5 bases at J, with 8 bases between the two ends. The CDR3 has 14 amino acids. CDR3 nucleotides: TGTGCCAGTAGTATAGCCGGGGTAACCGGGGAGCTGTTTTTT. Amino acids: CASSIAGVTGELFF.

This sequence joins TRBV27 and TRBJ2-7; 7 positions agree with TRBD2. Germline lookup yields CDR1 MNHEY and CDR2 SMNVEV (reference sequence). Trimming cost V 2 bases and J 2 bases; bases outside gene matches: 3. The CDR3 has 14 residues. CDR3 sequence: CASSLAGEPYEQYF. The CDR3 DNA is TGTGCCAGCAGTTTAGCGGGGGAACCCTACGAGCAGTACTTC.

This clone came up a few times. This sequence joins TRBV7-2 and TRBJ2-1, with 8 nucleotides matching TRBD2. This CDR3 region has 14 residues. The germline gives CDR1 SGHTA, CDR2 FQGNSA. Trimming cost V 8 bases and J 9 bases; bases outside gene matches: 12. This CDR3 reads CASRSGSGWGEQFF. The CDR3 bases are TGTGCCAGCCGGAGCGGGAGTGGGTGGGGTGAGCAGTTCTTC. Using reference TRBV7-2 and TRBJ2-1 for the parts outside the CDR3, the full variable domain is GAGVSQSPSNKVTEKGKDVELRCDPISGHTALYWYRQSLGQGLEFLIYFQGNSAPDKSGLPSDRFSAERTGGSVSTLTIQRTQQEDSAVYLCASRSGSGWGEQFFGPGTRLTVL.